The next 27 T cell receptor beta chains were all read from a single sample in a study of blood T cell repertoires in COVID-19. The data were produced by immunoSEQ multiplex PCR, yet TCRdb's version contains in-frame clones alone and is incomplete. This repertoire shows some 280,000 clones, around 86% found once; its top ten account for 0.94%. Source material: peripheral blood. The source is a woman aged 40 to 55 who had recovered from COVID-19.

This clone was seen only once. This chain links TRBV4-1 with TRBJ2-3, with 9 bases fitting TRBD2. Germline loops: CDR1 MGHRA, CDR2 YSYEKL. The CDR3 extends over 19 amino acids. Unmatched junction bases numbered 14, after V lost 0 bases and J lost 4 bases. The DNA of the CDR3 is TGCGCCAGCAGCCAAGATGCGGGAGGGGGCCACGGTAGGCCAGATACGCAGTATTTT. Translated: CASSQDAGGGHGRPDTQYF.

This chain links TRBV28 with TRBJ2-7; 11 nucleotides align to TRBD1. This CDR3 spans 14 amino acids. Trimming took 5 bases from V and 3 from J; bases not matched to a gene: 3. Germline loops: CDR1 MDHEN, CDR2 SYDVKM. The CDR3 DNA reads as TGTGCCAGCAGTCCCGGGACAGGGGGCTACGAGCAGTACTTC. Protein: CASSPGTGGYEQYF.

V and J are TRBV18 and TRBJ2-3, with D possibly matching TRBD1 (5 bases). Germline CDR1 KGHSH, CDR2 LQKENI. This CDR3 is 14 amino acids long. Trimming took off 1 base at V and 2 bases at J, with 7 bases between the two ends. The CDR3: CASSPRQTTDTQYF. The CDR3 DNA sequence: TGTGCCAGCTCACCACGACAGACCACAGATACGCAGTATTTT.

The V gene is TRBV21-1, the J gene TRBJ1-3; the table's D call TRBD1 went unverified against the DNA. TRBV21-1 is shown as a pseudogene. The CDR3 is 19 residues long. The CDR3 loop is CASSVRKPQLRDTGNTIYF. In nucleotides, the CDR3 is TGTGCCAGCAGCGTCCGAAAACCCCAACTCCGGGACACTGGAAACACCATATATTTT.

The rearrangement uses TRBV5-1 and TRBJ1-4, with a weak D call TRBD1 (6 bases). The germline V gene has CDR1 SGHRS and CDR2 YFSETQ. The CDR3 contains 17 residues. Trimming took 4 bases from V and 3 from J, leaving 19 bases between them. CDR3 loop: CASSLDRTGRANEKLFF. CDR3 sequence (DNA): TGCGCCAGCAGCCTGGACCGAACAGGGAGGGCTAATGAAAAACTGTTTTTT.

The chain employs TRBV4-1 and TRBJ2-3, with D maybe TRBD2 (5 bases). The CDR3 has 16 residues. Per germline, CDR1 MGHRA and CDR2 YSYEKL. The ends were cut back, 4 bases at V and 5 bases at J, with 19 bases in the middle. CDR3 DNA sequence: TGCGCCAGCAGCCCCGGCGTTGACTATGAAGTAGATACGCAGTATTTT. The encoded protein is CASSPGVDYEVDTQYF.

The V gene is TRBV27, the J gene TRBJ2-3, with a tentative D call TRBD1 (5 bases). This CDR3 region has 16 residues. Germline V CDR1 and CDR2: MNHEY, SMNVEV (reference sequence). Trimming took off 2 bases at V and 4 bases at J, with 16 bases between the two ends. CDR3 sequence: CASSLVVAGWPDTQYF. The CDR3 DNA is TGTGCCAGCAGTTTAGTCGTGGCAGGGTGGCCAGATACGCAGTATTTT.

The chain combines TRBV29-1 with TRBJ2-1; 10 nucleotides line up with TRBD2. The CDR3 is made up of 13 amino acids. Germline-derived CDR1 and CDR2 are SQVTM and ANQGSEA. J gave up 7 bases and V 7 bases, and 7 bases lay outside the gene matches. CDR3 DNA: TGCAGCGAGGTAGCGGGAGGAAGAAATGAGCAGTTCTTC. Translating gives CSEVAGGRNEQFF.

This rearrangement joins TRBV7-2 to TRBJ2-3; 9 bases are shared with TRBD1. CDR1 is SGHTA and CDR2 is FQGNSA in the germline V gene. J gave up 3 bases and V 6 bases, and 1 base lay outside the gene matches. The CDR3 consists of 13 residues. CDR3 sequence (DNA): TGTGCCAGCAGGGGACAGGGTACAGATACGCAGTATTTT. Protein: CASRGQGTDTQYF.

J is TRBJ2-7 and V is TRBV5-1; 9 positions agree with TRBD1. Germline V lookup: CDR1 SGHRS, CDR2 YFSETQ. This CDR3 spans 14 amino acids. With V trimmed by 0 bases and J by 5 bases, 3 bases remained unmatched. The CDR3 spells CASSLAGTGNEQYF. CDR3 nucleotide sequence: TGCGCCAGCAGCTTGGCTGGGACAGGGAACGAGCAGTACTTC.

This clone was seen a handful of times. The V call is TRBV5-1, the J call TRBJ2-5; perhaps TRBD2 as D (5 bases). The germline CDR1 and CDR2 sequences are SGHRS and YFSETQ. This CDR3 contains 12 residues. V was trimmed by 4 bases and J by 2 bases, leaving 6 bases between them. The CDR3, as DNA: TGCGCCAGCAGCACGGGGCAAGAGACCCAGTACTTC. Protein product: CASSTGQETQYF.

This sequence joins TRBV10-3 and TRBJ1-2; 7 nucleotides align to TRBD1. V shed 2 bases and J 3 bases; nucleotides not matched to a gene: 6. This CDR3 comprises 15 residues. Germline values: CDR1 ENHRY, CDR2 SYGVKD. CDR3 amino acids: CAISEGTGDDYGYTF. In DNA, the CDR3 is TGTGCCATCAGTGAGGGCACAGGGGATGACTATGGCTACACCTTC.

The V gene is TRBV11-2, the J gene TRBJ2-7, with 7 bases that match TRBD2. The CDR3 totals 15 residues. The V gene's germline CDR1 is SGHAT and CDR2 FQNNGV. V shed 1 base, J shed 6 bases, and the junction held 9 bases outside the gene matches. The CDR3: CASSLGGLGSLEQYF. DNA of the CDR3: TGTGCCAGCAGCTTAGGAGGACTAGGGTCTCTCGAGCAGTACTTC.

The V and J genes are TRBV7-3 and TRBJ2-3; 14 bases fit TRBD2. After removal of 5 bases from V and 0 bases from J, the junction contained 10 bases not matched to a gene. Germline V lookup: CDR1 SGHTA, CDR2 FQGTGA. The CDR3 runs to 19 residues. CDR3 nucleotide sequence: TGTGCCAGCAGCCTACAATCTGGACTAGCGGGAGGTAGCACAGATACGCAGTATTTT. Its translation is CASSLQSGLAGGSTDTQYF.

Regarding this clone: At one end, the junction sequence differs from germline, possibly due to a read error. In DNA, the CDR3 is TGTGCCAGCAGTGATTTAGATGGACCGGGACTAGCGGGGGACAATGAGCGGTTCTTC. Amino acid sequence: CASSDLDGPGLAGDNERFF. The genes are TRBV2 and TRBJ2-1; TRBD2 matches at 14 bases. Germline lookup yields CDR1 SNHLY and CDR2 FYNNEI. CDR3 length: 19 amino acids. The entire variable domain, with the rest obtained from reference TRBV2 and TRBJ2-1, is as follows: EPEVTQTPSHQVTQMGQEVILRCVPISNHLYFYWYRQILGQKVEFLVSFYNNEISEKSEIFDDQFSVERPDGSNFTLKIRSTKLEDSAMYFCASSDLDGPGLAGDNERFFGPGTRLTVL.

The CDR3 loop is CASSPNGQGNQPQHF. The DNA of the CDR3 is TGCGCCAGCAGCCCGAACGGACAGGGAAATCAGCCCCAGCATTTT. This chain uses TRBV5-1 with TRBJ1-5, with 8 bases lining up with TRBD1. CDR1 and CDR2 (germline): SGHRS, YFSETQ. The CDR3 is made up of 15 amino acids. The V segment lost 4 bases and the J segment 4 bases; nucleotides outside the gene matches: 7. Drawing the rest from reference TRBV5-1 and TRBJ1-5, the complete variable domain is KAGVTQTPRYLIKTRGQQVTLSCSPISGHRSVSWYQQTPGQGLQFLFEYFSETQRNKGNFPGRFSGRQFSNSRSEMNVSTLELGDSALYLCASSPNGQGNQPQHFGDGTRLSIL.

This clone was seen just once. CDR3 sequence: CATTGGAGGELFF. The CDR3 DNA is TGTGCCACCACGGGGGGGGCCGGCGGGGAGCTGTTTTTT. V gene TRBV19 combines with J gene TRBJ2-2; 8 bases are shared with TRBD2. The trim removed 10 bases at V and 7 bases at J, leaving 8 bases unmatched. CDR3 length: 13 residues. CDR1 and CDR2 (germline): LNHDA, SQIVND (reference sequence).

The V gene is TRBV3-1 (or the pseudogene TRBV3-2), the J gene TRBJ1-1, with TRBD1 matching 7 bases. The CDR3 spans 15 residues. Trimming at V came to 4 bases and at J to 11 bases, leaving 16 bases not matched to a gene. Germline values: CDR1 LGHDT, CDR2 YNNKEL (reference sequence). CDR3 sequence: CASSLSPDRAESAFF. In DNA form, the CDR3 reads TGTGCCAGCAGCCTTTCTCCCGACAGGGCCGAATCGGCTTTCTTT.

This chain connects TRBV2 to TRBJ2-3, with 7 bases fitting TRBD1. Trimming at V came to 7 bases and at J to 1 base, leaving 8 bases not matched to a gene. The germline CDR1 and CDR2 sequences are SNHLY and FYNNEI. The CDR3 is 15 amino acids. CDR3 nucleotides: TGTGCCAGCACCCCCACCGGGACAGGCACAGATACGCAGTATTTT. Residues: CASTPTGTGTDTQYF.

The CDR3 nucleotides are TGTGCCAGTAGGCAGCGGGACAGGCGGTTAGAAGGTGAGCAGTTCTTC. As protein: CASRQRDRRLEGEQFF. The J gene is TRBJ2-1, the V gene TRBV19; weak D call: TRBD1 (8 bases). Germline loops: CDR1 LNHDA, CDR2 SQIVND (reference sequence). CDR3 length: 16 amino acids. V was shortened by 6 bases and J by 9 bases, with 24 bases between the two germline ends.

The sample holds one count of this clone. The chain has TRBV6-5 and TRBJ1-1; 10 bases agree with TRBD1. V shed 6 bases and J 10 bases; nucleotides not matched to a gene: 11. Germline CDR1 and CDR2: MNHEY and SVGAGI. The CDR3 runs 14 residues. In DNA, the CDR3 is TGTGCCAGCAGGTCCGGGACAGGGGAGGTTCGAGCTTTCTTT. It encodes CASRSGTGEVRAFF.

This clone has just a few counts. The genes are TRBV5-6 and TRBJ1-4; tentatively, D is TRBD1 (6 bases). The CDR3 covers 14 residues. Germline CDR1 and CDR2: SGHDT and YYEEEE. V gave up 4 bases and J gave up 0 bases, with 7 bases separating them. The CDR3 protein is CASSKGATNEKLFF. CDR3 sequence (DNA): TGTGCCAGCAGCAAGGGGGCAACTAATGAAAAACTGTTTTTT.

A word on this clone: Other DNA sequences in this sample translate to the same CDR3. The V call is TRBV7-8, the J call TRBJ2-7; the D gene is possibly TRBD1 (5 bases). Trimming cost V 5 bases and J 3 bases, with 8 bases left between them. The CDR3 has 12 residues. CDR1 and CDR2 from the germline V gene are SGHVS and FQNEAQ. CDR3 coding DNA: TGTGCCAGCAGCCCCACAGGCTACGAGCAGTACTTC. This encodes CASSPTGYEQYF.

The V and J genes are TRBV5-1 and TRBJ2-1; a possible D gene is TRBD2 (6 bases). The CDR3 sequence is 16 residues long. Germline CDR1 and CDR2: SGHRS and YFSETQ. V lost 0 bases to trimming and J lost 4 bases, with 14 bases between them. The CDR3 DNA follows: TGCGCCAGCAGCTTGGAGCCGGGAGTGGGATACAATGAGCAGTTCTTC. Protein sequence: CASSLEPGVGYNEQFF.

The chain couples TRBV11-3 to TRBJ2-2, with TRBD2 matching over 10 bases. J was trimmed by 4 bases and V by 0 bases; bases with no gene match: 11. CDR1 and CDR2 from the germline V gene are SGHNT and YENEEA. The CDR3 is 19 amino acids. The CDR3 bases are TGTGCCAGCAGCTTAGAAGGCAGGCTAGCGGGAGTGGGCACCGGGGAGCTGTTTTTT. This sequence encodes CASSLEGRLAGVGTGELFF.

The chain is built from TRBV27 and TRBJ2-7; 11 bases align to TRBD2. J lost 4 bases, V lost 2 bases, and 7 bases had no gene match. The CDR3 extends over 16 amino acids. Germline loops: CDR1 MNHEY, CDR2 SMNVEV (reference sequence). The CDR3 DNA sequence: TGTGCCAGCAGTTTAAGGGGGACTAGCGGAATATACGAGCAGTACTTC. It is translated as CASSLRGTSGIYEQYF.

The chain uses TRBV19 and TRBJ2-1, with 7 bases that match TRBD1. Unmatched junction bases numbered 3, after V lost 5 bases and J lost 2 bases. Per germline, CDR1 LNHDA and CDR2 SQIVND (reference sequence). The CDR3 covers 14 residues. Here the CDR3 DNA reads TGTGCCAGTAGTGCCGGGACAGCCTACAATGAGCAGTTCTTC. Protein product: CASSAGTAYNEQFF.